This is a list of T cell receptor beta chains from one sample in a study of human T cells and chemical hapten exposure. TCRdb passed the RACE reads through MiXCR, listing each CDR3 protein once. The data hold some 98,000 distinct CDR3 sequences, with 10% to 11% observed a single time. The sample here was whole blood, taken in connection with sensitization to the hapten diphenylcyclopropenone (DPC). Receptor source: a woman aged 60-75 years with alopecia areata. Some clones in this sample may be carry-over from other donors' samples. Each CDR3 is given with its conserved first and last residue. D genes are given only for firm matches. A clone size is listed for some rows: how often the clone was seen (once, few, many), or a class if it is expanded.

-	TRBJ2-2	-	TRBV6-1	TGTGCCAGCAGTCGGGACGGCAACACCGGGGAGCTGTTTTTT	CASSRDGNTGELFF
-	TRBJ2-6	many	TRBV10-3	TGTGCCACCGCACAGAGACGGAGCTCTGGGGCCAACGTCCTGACTTTC	CATAQRRSSGANVLTF
TRBD2	TRBJ2-3	few	TRBV5-1	TGCGCCAGCAGTTCTAGCGGGGGAGCTGATACGCAGTATTTT	CASSSSGGADTQYF
TRBD1	TRBJ2-3	-	TRBV5-4	TGTGCCAGCAGCTTGGAGTACGGACAGGGGGCCAATACGCAGTATTTT	CASSLEYGQGANTQYF
-	TRBJ1-1	many	TRBV5-4	TGTGCCAGCAGCTTGGGCCAGGTGAGGTACACTGAAGCTTTCTTT	CASSLGQVRYTEAFF
-	TRBJ2-1	few	TRBV11-2	TGTGCCAGCAGCTTAGACCTTAGCGACTACAATGAGCAGTTCTTC	CASSLDLSDYNEQFF
-	TRBJ2-1	many	TRBV3-1	TGTGCCAGCAGCCAAATCGGGGGGGACAGCAATGAGCAGTTCTTC	CASSQIGGDSNEQFF
TRBD2	TRBJ2-5	many	TRBV6-5	TGTGCCAGCAGTTATGGAGCGGGGGGGGAAGAGACCCAGTACTTC	CASSYGAGGEETQYF
-	TRBJ2-4	few	TRBV27	TGTGCCAGCAGTCCCCGACAGAACGCCAAAAACATTCAGTACTTC	CASSPRQNAKNIQYF
-	TRBJ1-1	few	TRBV7-9	TGTGCCAGCAGCGCGCCCCAGCCTGTGAACACTGAAGCTTTCTTT	CASSAPQPVNTEAFF
-	TRBJ2-7	-	TRBV10-2	TGCGCCAGCAGCAAGGAGCGCTCCTACGAGCAGTACTTC	CASSKERSYEQYF
-	TRBJ1-2	many	TRBV12-3/TRBV12-4	TGTGCCAGCAGTTTGGGGGGTGTTAAGGATGGCTACACCTTC	CASSLGGVKDGYTF
TRBD2	TRBJ2-2	many	TRBV6-1	TGTGCCAGCAGCCGCGTGAGCGGGGGTGATAACGGGGAGCTGTTTTTT	CASSRVSGGDNGELFF
-	TRBJ1-1	many	TRBV11-2	TGTGCCAGCAGCTTAGTGGACACTGAAGCTTTCTTT	CASSLVDTEAFF
-	TRBJ1-5	many	TRBV7-8	TGTGCCAGCACCCTAGAGGACAGAAATCAGCCCCAGCATTTT	CASTLEDRNQPQHF
-	TRBJ1-1	-	TRBV4-1	TGCGCCAGCAGCCCATCAGGGGATATGAACACTGAAGCTTTCTTT	CASSPSGDMNTEAFF
-	TRBJ2-3	many	TRBV24-1	TGTGCCACCAGTGATTCTACCGGCGCAGGGGGCACAGATACGCAGTATTTT	CATSDSTGAGGTDTQYF
-	TRBJ1-2	many	TRBV20-1	TGCAGTGCCGAGAGAGCGAGCCGTAGGGATGGCTACACCTTC	CSAERASRRDGYTF
-	TRBJ1-2	few	TRBV7-2	TGTGCCAGCAGCTTAGTCGCAGGGGACTATGGCTACACCTTC	CASSLVAGDYGYTF
TRBD1	TRBJ1-4	many	TRBV29-1	TGCAGCGCCGGCGGGACAGGGGCCAGGGGAAATGAAAAACTGTTTTTT	CSAGGTGARGNEKLFF
-	TRBJ2-7	-	TRBV29-1	TGCAGCGTTCAAAAGTCAGGCTACGAGCAGTACTTC	CSVQKSGYEQYF